The entry below gives a single T cell receptor (beta chain) sequence along with its context. What it binds is unknown. The source of the sample is a study of T cells in localized non-small cell lung cancer. General study results and limits: Uninvolved adjacent lung had higher T cell clonality than tumor and all other tissues. Adjacent lung exhibited a median of about 57 among the 100 most abundant tumor clones.

The repertoire was sequenced with immunoSEQ multiplex PCR; TCRdb's copy has only in-frame clones and lacks some. Among 50,000 to 75,000 clones, around 90% were seen once, and the ten largest hold 20% to 25%. Losses at the gene ends were 4 bases for V and 1 base for J; bases not matched to a gene: 4. Germline V gene sequence: CDR1 SGHRS, CDR2 YFSETQ. The CDR3 sequence is 14 residues long. The chain couples TRBV5-1 to TRBJ2-7; 8 nucleotides line up with TRBD1. The sample in question was peripheral blood, obtained before any cancer treatment. This receptor was obtained from a man between 40 and 69 years old with stage I squamous cell lung carcinoma. CDR3 nucleotide sequence: TGCGCCAGCAGCCAGGACAGGGCGTCCTACGAGCAGTACTTC. Encoded protein: CASSQDRASYEQYF.